The 23 T cell receptor beta chains reported below all come from one sample, sequenced in a study of cytomegalovirus exposure and HLA in healthy donors (dated by TCRdb to between 2016 and 2019). Library construction relied on the immunoSEQ multiplex PCR assay. For the multiplex PCR, a mixture combining 60 forward primers for TCR Vbeta segments and 13 reverse primers for TCR Jbeta segments was used. TCRdb's version of the immuneACCESS table is confined to in-frame rearrangements and falls short of the full clone set. An unresolved V gene accounts for under half of the shortfall where checked; the remainder is of unknown origin. This sample's table carries about 130,000 clones. The ten largest make up under 3.5% of the sample. Sequenced sample: PBMCs. These receptors originate from a man aged 25-40 years in good health and CMV-seronegative.

V usage is TRBV7-9 and J usage is TRBJ2-7, with D uncertain. The V gene lost 3 bases and the J gene lost 6 bases, with 6 bases spanning the gap. This CDR3 contains 11 residues. The germline gives CDR1 SEHNR, CDR2 FQNEAQ (reference sequence). CDR3 sequence: CASSFLSEQYF. DNA for the CDR3: TGTGCCAGCAGCTTCCTCAGCGAGCAGTACTTC. The full variable domain, its missing parts supplied by reference TRBV7-9 and TRBJ2-7, is DTGVSQNPRHKITKRGQNVTFRCDPISEHNRLYWYRQTLGQGPEFLTYFQNEAQLEKSRLLSDRFSAERPKGSFSTLEIQRTEQGDSAMYLCASSFLSEQYFGPGTRLTVT.

The genes are TRBV9 and TRBJ1-2, with 8 bases identical to TRBD1. CDR1 and CDR2 (germline): SGDLS, YYNGEE. V shed 5 bases and J 7 bases; nucleotides not matched to a gene: 7. The CDR3 loop spans 13 amino acids. Written as DNA, the CDR3 is TGTGCCAGCAGGTCGACAGGGGAAGGTGGCTACACCTTC. Protein: CASRSTGEGGYTF.

The chain uses TRBV21-1 and TRBJ2-7; TRBD2, as called in the table, went unchecked against the DNA. TRBV21-1 is given as a pseudogene. This CDR3 has 14 amino acids. CDR3 in amino acids: CASSLARHSYEQYF. The DNA for the CDR3 is TGTGCCAGCAGCCTAGCGAGACACTCCTACGAGCAGTACTTC.

V usage is TRBV4-3 and J usage is TRBJ2-7; possibly TRBD2 for D (5 bases). V shed 1 base and J shed 4 bases, with 17 bases lying between them. Per germline, CDR1 LGHNA and CDR2 YSLEER. The CDR3 has 16 residues. The DNA for the CDR3 is TGCGCCAGCAGCCAAGCCTTGAAGCGGAACTATTACGAGCAGTACTTC. Translated: CASSQALKRNYYEQYF.

The chain combines TRBV30 with TRBJ2-3; 9 nucleotides match TRBD1. Germline V gene sequence: CDR1 GTSNPN, CDR2 SVGIG (reference sequence). The CDR3 runs to 13 residues. J gave up 5 bases and V 3 bases, and 3 bases lay outside the gene matches. Here the CDR3 reads CAWRQGAEDTQYF. DNA of the CDR3: TGTGCCTGGAGACAGGGGGCAGAAGATACGCAGTATTTT.

The genes are TRBV30 and TRBJ2-5; 9 bases map to TRBD2. The V gene end was trimmed by 2 bases and the J gene end by 3 bases; junction bases not matched to a gene: 7. The germline V gene has CDR1 GTSNPN and CDR2 SVGIG (reference sequence). The CDR3 is made up of 15 amino acids. The CDR3, as DNA: TGTGCCTGGAGTAAACCGACTAGCGGAGAAGAGACCCAGTACTTC. This encodes CAWSKPTSGEETQYF.

The rearrangement joins TRBV6-1 to TRBJ2-1, with 9 positions matching TRBD1. V lost 3 bases to trimming and J lost 6 bases; unmatched junction nucleotides: 9. From germline, CDR1 is MNHNS and CDR2 SASEGT. The CDR3 consists of 16 residues. CDR3 bases: TGTGCCAGCAGTGAGGCCGGGACAGGGCTGGGCAATGAGCAGTTCTTC. Amino acid sequence: CASSEAGTGLGNEQFF.

The chain joins TRBV6-5 to TRBJ2-1; D remains unclear. The CDR3 has 13 amino acids. V dropped 0 bases and J dropped 7 bases, with 7 bases sitting between them. The germline CDR1 and CDR2 sequences are MNHEY and SVGAGI. CDR3 sequence reads: CASSYSGVNEQFF. The CDR3 DNA follows: TGTGCCAGCAGTTACTCGGGCGTAAATGAGCAGTTCTTC.

V gene TRBV9 combines with J gene TRBJ1-4; possibly TRBD1 for D (5 bases). Germline V gene data show CDR1 as SGDLS and CDR2 as YYNGEE. CDR3 length: 14 amino acids. The V end lost 3 bases, the J end lost 0 bases, and 6 bases lay between the germline ends. DNA of the CDR3: TGTGCCAGCAGCGCGGGGGCAACTAATGAAAAACTGTTTTTT. Encoded protein: CASSAGATNEKLFF.

The chain has TRBV29-1 and TRBJ2-1; TRBD2 matches 8 bases. The CDR3 covers 14 residues. Germline CDR1 is SQVTM and CDR2 is ANQGSEA. V gave up 8 bases and J gave up 2 bases; unmatched junction bases: 8. The CDR3 region has the DNA TGCAGCTCCCCAGCGGGAGCGACCTACAATGAGCAGTTCTTC. Protein: CSSPAGATYNEQFF.

The chain carries TRBV28 and TRBJ1-1; D gene uncertain. Germline assignment: CDR1 MDHEN and CDR2 SYDVKM. CDR3 length: 13 residues. Trimming removed 7 bases from V and 11 bases from J, with 20 bases in between. Here the CDR3 reads CASTSPGGGRAFF. As DNA, the CDR3 is TGTGCCAGCACCTCTCCCGGCGGAGGAAGGGCTTTCTTT.

Here the CDR3 reads CASSQDDWAFF. The DNA for the CDR3 is TGCGCCAGCAGCCAGGATGACTGGGCTTTCTTT. The chain combines TRBV4-1 with TRBJ1-1, with D unresolved. The CDR3 is 11 residues long. Trimming took 3 bases from V and 11 from J, leaving 10 bases between them. Germline CDR1 and CDR2: MGHRA and YSYEKL.

This chain connects TRBV15 to TRBJ2-2; D perhaps matches TRBD2 (6 bases). Looked up from germline, CDR1 is LNHNV and CDR2 is YYDKDF (reference sequence). This CDR3 has 13 amino acids. V dropped 7 bases and J dropped 1 base, with 7 bases sitting between them. The chain's CDR3 is CATTRENTGELFF. In DNA, the CDR3 is TGTGCCACCACGCGGGAGAACACCGGGGAGCTGTTTTTT.

The V and J genes are TRBV6-6 and TRBJ2-5, with 9 nucleotides matching TRBD2. V was clipped by 5 bases and J by 11 bases; unmatched bases: 18. Germline-derived CDR1 and CDR2 are MNHNY and SVGAGI (reference sequence). The CDR3 runs to 16 residues. The CDR3 sequence is CASSGRGASGAVEQYF. The CDR3 DNA is TGTGCCAGCAGTGGCCGAGGTGCTAGCGGGGCCGTAGAGCAGTACTTC.

The rearrangement links TRBV19 to TRBJ2-2, with 9 positions matching TRBD1. V lost 4 bases, J lost 3 bases, and 6 bases stayed unmatched. Germline V gene lookup returns CDR1 LNHDA and CDR2 SQIVND (reference sequence). There are 16 residues in the CDR3. CDR3 in amino acids: CASSTTGTGYTGELFF. For the CDR3, the DNA is TGTGCCAGTAGTACAACCGGGACAGGGTACACCGGGGAGCTGTTTTTT.

The rearrangement joins TRBV2 to TRBJ2-2; the D gene is possibly TRBD1 (6 bases). From germline, CDR1 is SNHLY and CDR2 FYNNEI. The CDR3 is 14 residues long. With 3 bases removed from V and 6 bases from J, the gap between germline ends came to 11 bases. Written as DNA, the CDR3 is TGTGCCAGCAGTGATCAAGGGGGATCCGGGGAGCTGTTTTTT. This sequence encodes CASSDQGGSGELFF. The full variable domain, in which reference TRBV2 and TRBJ2-2 provide the parts outside the CDR3, is EPEVTQTPSHQVTQMGQEVILRCVPISNHLYFYWYRQILGQKVEFLVSFYNNEISEKSEIFDDQFSVERPDGSNFTLKIRSTKLEDSAMYFCASSDQGGSGELFFGEGSRLTVL.

This chain connects TRBV4-2 to TRBJ1-2, with a tentative D call TRBD1 (5 bases). The germline V and J ends were trimmed by 1 base and 8 bases, with 11 bases remaining between them. CDR3 size: 13 residues. Germline CDR1 LGHNA, CDR2 YNFKEQ. The CDR3 protein is CASSQGWGRGYTF. In DNA form, the CDR3 reads TGTGCCAGCAGCCAAGGTTGGGGGAGGGGCTACACCTTC.

The chain recombines TRBV5-6 with TRBJ2-5; 8 bases agree with TRBD2. The CDR3 is 14 residues long. Trimming cost V 2 bases and J 1 base; bases outside gene matches: 1. The germline gives CDR1 SGHDT, CDR2 YYEEEE. CDR3 sequence (DNA): TGTGCCAGCAGCTTCGCGGGAGGCCAAGAGACCCAGTACTTC. This codes for CASSFAGGQETQYF.

On this clone: Germline is not matched at one junction end, which may reflect a read error. The chain has TRBV4-1 and TRBJ2-7, with TRBD2 matching 8 bases. Germline-derived CDR1 and CDR2 are MGHRA and YSYEKL. The length of the CDR3 is 15 residues. CDR3: CAGSPIAGSGLEQYF. In DNA, the CDR3 is TGCGCCGGCAGCCCTATAGCGGGGTCTGGTTTGGAGCAGTACTTC.

This chain joins TRBV7-8 and TRBJ1-5; 9 positions match TRBD1. CDR3 length: 14 residues. Germline-derived CDR1 and CDR2 are SGHVS and FQNEAQ. V trimming: 5 bases; J trimming: 7 bases; junction bases outside the gene matches: 6. The CDR3 nucleotides are TGTGCCAGCAGCCCATGGACAGGGGTACAGCCCCAGCATTTT. This encodes CASSPWTGVQPQHF. The entire variable domain, with the rest obtained from reference TRBV7-8 and TRBJ1-5, is as follows: GAGVSQSPRYKVAKRGQDVALRCDPISGHVSLFWYQQALGQGPEFLTYFQNEAQLDKSGLPSDRFFAERPEGSVSTLKIQRTQQEDSAVYLCASSPWTGVQPQHFGDGTRLSIL.

The gene calls are TRBV28 and TRBJ1-1, with D perhaps TRBD1 (6 bases). The CDR3 is made up of 15 amino acids. Germline V gene sequence: CDR1 MDHEN, CDR2 SYDVKM. Trimming removed 5 bases at V and 0 bases at J, with 13 bases between. CDR3 in amino acids: CASSGGGQVNTEAFF. The DNA of the CDR3 is TGTGCCAGCAGTGGCGGGGGGCAGGTGAACACTGAAGCTTTCTTT.

The rearrangement joins TRBV5-1 to TRBJ2-6; no definite D call. V was cut by 2 bases and J by 1 base, with 7 bases left in between. The germline CDR1 and CDR2 sequences are SGHRS and YFSETQ. The CDR3 length is 15 residues. CDR3 amino acids: CASSFGPSGANVLTF. CDR3 coding DNA: TGCGCCAGCAGCTTCGGTCCTTCTGGGGCCAACGTCCTGACTTTC.

The rearrangement uses TRBV10-3 and TRBJ2-1, with unresolved D. The V gene's germline CDR1 is ENHRY and CDR2 SYGVKD. V was trimmed by 6 bases and J by 6 bases, leaving 6 bases between them. This CDR3 has 11 residues. The CDR3 is CAIRTGNEQFF. The DNA for the CDR3 is TGTGCCATCAGGACGGGCAATGAGCAGTTCTTC.